This T cell receptor (beta chain) originates from a study of blood T cell repertoires in COVID-19. Measured with immunoSEQ multiplex PCR; TCRdb has only the in-frame clones, and not every one. The table shows over 150,000 clones, with roughly 88% occurring only once. In germline, CDR1 is SNHLY, CDR2 FYNNEI. This CDR3 contains 14 residues. V lost 7 bases, J lost 2 bases, and 7 bases stayed unmatched. Patients at the Seattle site were enrolled during active infection and followed longitudinally. The TCR sequence derives from a man in his fifties with COVID-19, enrolled during active disease. The sample comprised peripheral blood. This chain connects TRBV2 to TRBJ2-7; 8 positions agree with TRBD2. The CDR3 DNA follows: TGTGCCAGCATTCGTTTGGGACTAGCCTACGAGCAGTACTTC. Protein product: CASIRLGLAYEQYF.